The 20 T cell receptor beta chains in this list originate from one sample, sequenced in a study of T cell responses to AZD1222 COVID-19 vaccine. The assay was immunoSEQ multiplex PCR, and TCRdb's table has in-frame clones only and misses some. This table holds 120,000 to 150,000 clones, under 95% found once. Specimen: peripheral blood, collected on day 0 of AZD1222 vaccination. The receptors derive from an adult in good health.

The chain recombines TRBV6-2 or TRBV6-3 with TRBJ2-5; TRBD2 matches at 8 bases. Unmatched junction bases numbered 10, after V lost 6 bases and J lost 4 bases. The CDR3 is 15 amino acids. CDR1 is MNHEY, CDR2 SVGEGT, per germline. The CDR3 DNA reads as TGTGCCAGCAGCCAACCGGGAGGGGCGAGAGAGACCCAGTACTTC. Amino acid sequence: CASSQPGGARETQYF.

V is TRBV11-3 and J is TRBJ2-7; D perhaps matches TRBD1 (5 bases). CDR3 size: 15 residues. The germline gives CDR1 SGHNT, CDR2 YENEEA. V was trimmed by 6 bases and J by 2 bases, leaving 17 bases between them. For the CDR3, the DNA is TGTGCCAGCAGGTACGCGCAGGGCTCCACCTACGAGCAGTACTTC. Its translation is CASRYAQGSTYEQYF.

The chain combines TRBV6-5 with TRBJ2-7; 8 bases line up with TRBD2. CDR1 MNHEY and CDR2 SVGAGI come from the germline V gene. The V and J ends lost 4 bases and 7 bases, in that order; junction bases with no gene match: 9. This CDR3 has 14 amino acids. The DNA of the CDR3 is TGTGCCAGCAGTTTCCGGGAGGGCCTCGTGGAGCAGTACTTC. As protein: CASSFREGLVEQYF.

The genes are TRBV28 and TRBJ2-7; the D gene is possibly TRBD2 (6 bases). This CDR3 is 15 amino acids long. V was shortened by 3 bases and J by 5 bases, with 17 bases between the two germline ends. Per the germline V gene, CDR1 is MDHEN and CDR2 is SYDVKM. The CDR3 loop is CASSFLPGLSHEQYF. CDR3 nucleotide sequence: TGTGCCAGCAGTTTCCTTCCGGGACTTTCGCACGAGCAGTACTTC.

In its sample, this clone was seen once. The chain combines TRBV18 with TRBJ1-2; D may be TRBD1 (5 bases). The V and J ends lost 4 bases and 6 bases respectively, with 6 bases between them. Germline V gene data show CDR1 as KGHSH and CDR2 as LQKENI. The CDR3 sequence is 11 residues long. DNA of the CDR3: TGTGCCAGCTCACGGGACGATGGCTACACCTTC. As protein: CASSRDDGYTF.

A single count supports this clone. This chain joins TRBV9 and TRBJ2-1, with D possibly TRBD2 on 5 matching bases. In germline, CDR1 is SGDLS, CDR2 YYNGEE. V lost 3 bases and J lost 5, with 15 bases in between. The CDR3 spans 15 residues. This CDR3 reads CASSAGILLNNEQFF. In DNA form, the CDR3 reads TGTGCCAGCAGCGCCGGGATATTACTTAACAATGAGCAGTTCTTC.

This sequence joins TRBV12-3 or TRBV12-4 and TRBJ2-7, with TRBD1 as a possible D gene (5 bases). V shed 6 bases and J shed 2 bases, with 8 bases lying between them. There are 12 residues in the CDR3. CDR3 nucleotides: TGTGCCAGCAGCTCCAGGGCCTACGAGCAGTACTTC. Its protein is CASSSRAYEQYF.

This chain uses TRBV19 with TRBJ2-3; D remains ambiguous. The CDR3 spans 13 residues. Trimming took off 4 bases at V and 0 bases at J, with 5 bases between the two ends. Germline V lookup: CDR1 LNHDA, CDR2 SQIVND (reference sequence). Here the CDR3 DNA reads TGTGCCAGTAGTAGTCAGAGCACAGATACGCAGTATTTT. Protein sequence: CASSSQSTDTQYF.

This chain connects TRBV7-3 to TRBJ2-3; D remains unclear. From germline, CDR1 is SGHTA and CDR2 FQGTGA. The ends were cut back, 2 bases at V and 5 bases at J, with 11 bases in the middle. CDR3 length: 14 amino acids. CDR3 sequence reads: CASSLGSSGDTQYF. The CDR3 DNA is TGTGCCAGCAGCTTAGGTAGTTCGGGAGATACGCAGTATTTT.

The chain links TRBV29-1 to TRBJ2-5; tentatively, D is TRBD2 (5 bases). The CDR3 consists of 12 residues. Deletions cut 7 bases from V and 4 bases from J, with 13 bases between. From germline, CDR1 is SQVTM and CDR2 ANQGSEA. CDR3 in DNA: TGCAGCGCCCAAGGCGGAGGAGAGACCCAGTACTTC. The encoded protein is CSAQGGGETQYF.

This chain uses TRBV20-1 with TRBJ2-7, with 7 bases matching TRBD1. V lost 4 bases, J lost 4 bases, and 1 base stayed unmatched. The CDR3 is made up of 11 amino acids. Germline V lookup: CDR1 DFQATT, CDR2 SNEGSKA (reference sequence). The DNA of the CDR3 is TGCAGTGCTAAGACAGGGTACGAGCAGTACTTC. Encoded protein: CSAKTGYEQYF.

This chain joins TRBV14 and TRBJ2-5, with no clear D. The V end was cut by 3 bases, the J end by 5 bases, with 19 bases between. Germline loops: CDR1 SGHDN, CDR2 FVKESK. The CDR3 has 16 amino acids. CDR3 sequence: CASSQRLGGVGETQYF. As DNA, the CDR3 is TGTGCCAGCAGCCAGAGGTTGGGCGGAGTTGGCGAGACCCAGTACTTC.

V usage is TRBV11-2 and J usage is TRBJ2-5; 9 positions agree with TRBD1. Germline assignment: CDR1 SGHAT and CDR2 FQNNGV. The CDR3 contains 14 residues. Trimming removed 6 bases from V and 5 bases from J; junction bases left unmatched: 7. CDR3 amino acids: CASRRTGAEETQYF. The CDR3, as DNA: TGTGCCAGCAGACGGACAGGGGCGGAGGAGACCCAGTACTTC.

This chain uses TRBV3-1 (or the pseudogene TRBV3-2) with TRBJ2-1, with a weak D call TRBD2 (6 bases). V dropped 0 bases and J dropped 5 bases, with 17 bases sitting between them. Germline values: CDR1 LGHDT, CDR2 YNNKEL (reference sequence). The CDR3 loop spans 17 amino acids. The CDR3 spells CASSQECRIREDNEQFF. DNA of the CDR3: TGTGCCAGCAGCCAAGAATGTCGCATTAGGGAGGACAATGAGCAGTTCTTC.

The rearrangement uses TRBV11-1 and TRBJ2-1, with 7 bases aligning to TRBD2. The CDR3 runs to 15 residues. The junction had 10 bases not matched to a gene; V was cut back by 2 bases and J by 9 bases. In germline, CDR1 is SGHAT, CDR2 FQDESV (reference sequence). CDR3: CASSLRLGLDREQFF. CDR3 nucleotide sequence: TGTGCCAGCAGCTTACGACTCGGACTAGATCGTGAGCAGTTCTTC.

The V gene is TRBV9, the J gene TRBJ2-6, with TRBD1 matching over 9 bases. Germline CDR1 and CDR2: SGDLS and YYNGEE. The ends lost 3 bases at V and 2 bases at J; junction bases unmatched: 6. This CDR3 spans 17 amino acids. This chain's CDR3 is CASSARDRAPGANVLTF. CDR3 sequence (DNA): TGTGCCAGCAGCGCCCGGGACAGGGCCCCTGGGGCCAACGTCCTGACTTTC.

This chain connects TRBV23-1 to TRBJ1-5; D gene ambiguous. TRBV23-1 is flagged as an ORF with uncertain function. This CDR3 comprises 12 residues. Trimming pared 2 bases from V and 6 bases from J, leaving 5 bases between. The CDR3 spells CASSQPGQPQHF. The CDR3 coding sequence is TGCGCCAGCAGTCAACCAGGTCAGCCCCAGCATTTT.

This rearrangement joins TRBV5-4 to TRBJ1-1; weak D call: TRBD1 (6 bases). The germline V gene encodes CDR1 SGHNT and CDR2 YYREEE (reference sequence). This CDR3 has 14 amino acids. V lost 4 bases and J lost 6, with 16 bases in between. The CDR3 DNA is TGTGCCAGCAGCCCCATCTCCAGGGGCGCTGAAGCTTTCTTT. The encoded protein is CASSPISRGAEAFF.

V is TRBV12-5 and J is TRBJ1-5; the match to TRBD1 covers 7 bases. The CDR3 covers 13 residues. The germline V gene encodes CDR1 LGHNT and CDR2 FRNRAP. V gave up 6 bases and J gave up 3 bases; unmatched junction bases: 2. The CDR3 loop is CASGTGVNQPQHF. CDR3 nucleotide sequence: TGTGCTAGTGGCACAGGGGTCAATCAGCCCCAGCATTTT.

This clone was found a few times. V gene TRBV29-1 combines with J gene TRBJ1-4; possibly TRBD1 for D (5 bases). CDR3 length equals 13 residues. Between the trimmed V and J ends, which lost 6 bases and 5 bases, there was a span of 13 bases. CDR1 is SQVTM, CDR2 ANQGSEA, per germline. The CDR3 here is CSVKSGGNEKLFF. The CDR3, as DNA: TGCAGCGTAAAGTCCGGGGGAAATGAAAAACTGTTTTTT.